This TCR beta chain was sequenced during a study of CD8 T cells in ankylosing spondylitis. Ten or more counts support this clonotype. No antigen is known for it. Study-wide results and caveats: A number of the motif variants had already been described in reactive arthritis synovial fluid and blood. One TCR beta motif, made up of eight or nine highly homologous variants, appeared characteristic of ankylosing spondylitis blood.

Germline CDR1 reads SGHRS; CDR2 reads YFSETQ. The CDR3 length is 16 residues. Between the trimmed V and J ends, which lost 4 bases and 7 bases, there was a span of 22 bases. The TCR beta libraries were generated through quantitative 5'-RACE incorporating molecular barcodes. TCRdb redid the calling of the 5' RACE reads with MiXCR, one entry per CDR3 protein. Of hundreds of thousands of distinct CDR3 sequences listed, approximately 8% are singletons. The sequenced sample was blood, either unsorted or a sorted T cell fraction (not recorded which). This chain links TRBV5-1 with TRBJ2-3; D not resolved. This receptor was taken from a female donor with ankylosing spondylitis or in good health (not recorded which). The CDR3 coding sequence is TGCGCCAGCAGCCTGGAACGATCCCCTGGGCCGAATACGCAGTATTTT. It encodes CASSLERSPGPNTQYF.